The T cell receptor (beta chain) described here comes from a study of cytomegalovirus exposure and HLA in healthy donors. Overall study: Findings of an earlier analysis included some 110 million unique TCR beta sequences from roughly 180 million T cells.

With regard to this clone: Its antigen remains unidentified.

The PCR was carried out with 60 Vbeta primers and 13 Jbeta primers. Original data processing: Approximately 11 million shared chains were among the approximately 87 million unique TCR beta chains that a later analysis counted. The protocol was immunoSEQ multiplex PCR, while the TCRdb copy is restricted to in-frame clones and leaves out a portion. Clone size and the V and J calls come from that table; the DNA yielded D and trimming. This sample's table reports about 140,000 clones. Study findings and constraints: Cytomegalovirus association was listed for around 170 TCR beta chains. Reports state that TCR beta sequences accurately predicted most subjects' HLA-A and HLA-B alleles.

The CDR3 loop spans 13 amino acids. Trimming pared 0 bases from V and 8 bases from J, leaving 7 bases between. The germline V gene encodes CDR1 MGHRA and CDR2 YSYEKL. Sample: PBMCs. This chain joins TRBV4-1 and TRBJ2-2; D is uncertain. The clonotype was recovered from a woman younger than 30 in good health and CMV-seronegative. In nucleotides, the CDR3 is TGCGCCAGCAGCCAAGATCGGTGGGGGGAGCTGTTTTTT. The encoded protein is CASSQDRWGELFF.